The rows below give T cell receptor beta chains drawn from one sample of a study of Japanese encephalitis immunity and Zika vaccine responses. TCRdb reprocessed the 5' RACE reads with MiXCR, giving one entry per CDR3 protein. The profile shows roughly 570 distinct CDR3 sequences, around 2.5% of them singletons. The source material was antigen-activated CD4+ T cells from blood, cultured, sampled during a Zika inactivated vaccine study. Receptor source: an adult woman who received an inactivated Zika virus vaccine. Both conserved end residues are part of each CDR3.

j_gene: TRBJ2-7; v_gene: TRBV20-1; CDR3aa: CSAQLLESSYEQYF
j_gene: TRBJ2-7; v_gene: TRBV20-1; CDR3aa: CSASERMAGVEQYF
j_gene: TRBJ2-3; v_gene: TRBV6-5; CDR3aa: CASRIDRVGDTQYF
j_gene: TRBJ2-7; v_gene: TRBV28; CDR3aa: CATQGAGTNSYEQYF
j_gene: TRBJ1-5; v_gene: TRBV6-6; CDR3aa: CASSYVTNRGLENQPQHF
j_gene: TRBJ2-2; v_gene: TRBV7-3; CDR3aa: CASSSKPRGFSTGELFF
j_gene: TRBJ2-5; v_gene: TRBV7-3; CDR3aa: CASSPGGGQETQYF
j_gene: TRBJ2-7; v_gene: TRBV6-5; CDR3aa: CASSYPSDGAYEQYF
j_gene: TRBJ2-1; v_gene: TRBV5-5; CDR3aa: CASSLFPGWGLDNEQFF
j_gene: TRBJ2-7; v_gene: TRBV19; CDR3aa: CASSMAGLYEQYF
j_gene: TRBJ1-2; v_gene: TRBV18; CDR3aa: CASSPQGEYGYTF
j_gene: TRBJ1-4; v_gene: TRBV30; CDR3aa: CAWRDRGLSRLFF
j_gene: TRBJ2-4; v_gene: TRBV6-6; CDR3aa: CAASIAQGTKNIQYF
j_gene: TRBJ1-1; v_gene: TRBV7-3; CDR3aa: CASSPGTRTGLLTEAFF
j_gene: TRBJ2-1; v_gene: TRBV11-1; CDR3aa: CASSPRLYNEQFF
j_gene: TRBJ2-1; v_gene: TRBV6-6; CDR3aa: CASSYVGIEQFF
j_gene: TRBJ2-3; v_gene: TRBV3-1; CDR3aa: CASSQRTGTDTQYF
j_gene: TRBJ2-1; v_gene: TRBV7-3; CDR3aa: CASSSQAGGPNEQFF
j_gene: TRBJ2-2; v_gene: TRBV9; CDR3aa: CASSSGRWSRRSTGELFF
j_gene: TRBJ1-6; v_gene: TRBV6-6; CDR3aa: CASSYRGGTGVPLGSPLHF
j_gene: TRBJ2-1; v_gene: TRBV7-2; CDR3aa: CASSPSLGSPSYNEQFF
j_gene: TRBJ2-2; v_gene: TRBV6-5; CDR3aa: CASSYSRVVGELFF
j_gene: TRBJ2-3; v_gene: TRBV3-1; CDR3aa: CASSQRSGTDTQYF
j_gene: TRBJ1-2; v_gene: TRBV20-1; CDR3aa: CSARFGGRYGYTF
j_gene: TRBJ2-7; v_gene: TRBV6-6; CDR3aa: CASSDKGESSYEQYF
j_gene: TRBJ2-5; v_gene: TRBV6-5; CDR3aa: CASSYSGSIETQYF
j_gene: TRBJ1-1; v_gene: TRBV3-1; CDR3aa: CASSQVQSNTEAFF
j_gene: TRBJ2-1; v_gene: TRBV5-1; CDR3aa: CASSFGGYNEQFF
j_gene: TRBJ2-7; v_gene: TRBV9; CDR3aa: CASSVGGFSSYEQYF
j_gene: TRBJ2-7; v_gene: TRBV28; CDR3aa: CASMYMGTFEQYF
j_gene: TRBJ1-6; v_gene: TRBV7-9; CDR3aa: CASSFETNHSPLHF
j_gene: TRBJ2-4; v_gene: TRBV28; CDR3aa: CASSPRLAAGDIQYF
j_gene: TRBJ1-5; v_gene: TRBV5-6; CDR3aa: CASSYVGNQPQHF